These 11 T cell receptor beta chains share one sample of origin, sequenced in a study of beta chain features in type 1 diabetes. Expressed TCRB transcripts were sequenced after all isolated RNA was converted to cDNA. Some clones are missing from TCRdb's copy, which holds only in-frame ones; the method was immunoSEQ multiplex PCR. The table records more than 300,000 clones, roughly 8% of them present only once. Sequenced: central memory CD4+ T cells from blood. The receptors derive from a woman between 18 and 30 years old in good health.

The rearrangement links TRBV6-5 to TRBJ2-7; weak D call: TRBD1 (6 bases). The CDR3 runs to 14 residues. V lost 0 bases, J lost 7 bases, and 13 bases lay in between. Germline V gives CDR1 MNHEY, CDR2 SVGAGI. CDR3 sequence reads: CASSYSRGSGEQYF. The CDR3 DNA is TGTGCCAGCAGTTACTCGAGGGGGTCGGGGGAGCAGTACTTC.

The chain combines TRBV10-3 with TRBJ2-7; 11 nucleotides match TRBD2. CDR1 is ENHRY and CDR2 is SYGVKD in the germline V gene. This CDR3 is 17 amino acids long. After removal of 4 bases from V and 6 bases from J, the junction contained 14 bases not matched to a gene. CDR3 sequence: CAISAAATSGTGGEQYF. The CDR3 DNA reads TGTGCCATCAGTGCGGCCGCGACTAGCGGGACGGGTGGCGAGCAGTACTTC.

This clone was seen a few times. J is TRBJ2-5 and V is TRBV4-2, with 14 bases that match TRBD2. J lost 5 bases, V lost 4 bases, and 9 bases had no gene match. Germline V gives CDR1 LGHNA, CDR2 YNFKEQ. This CDR3 has 17 residues. Here the CDR3 DNA reads TGTGCCAGCAGCCCGACTAGCGGGAGGGCCTGGGGTGAGACCCAGTACTTC. Translation: CASSPTSGRAWGETQYF.

This clone appeared once. The junction and the germline gene differ at one end; a read error may be behind it. This rearrangement joins TRBV11-2 to TRBJ2-7; D unclear. The CDR3 covers 13 residues. Germline V gene data show CDR1 as SGHAT and CDR2 as FQNNGV. In nucleotides, the CDR3 is TGCGCCAGCAGCCTAAACGTGGGCTACGAGCAGTACTTC. Its protein is CASSLNVGYEQYF.

The V gene is TRBV6-6, the J gene TRBJ1-1; the D is unclear. Germline V gene lookup returns CDR1 MNHNY and CDR2 SVGAGI (reference sequence). The CDR3 runs 13 residues. Trimming took off 2 bases at V and 1 base at J, with 5 bases between the two ends. In DNA, the CDR3 is TGTGCCAGCAGTTACCCCCAGAACACTGAAGCTTTCTTT. It translates to CASSYPQNTEAFF.

Here the CDR3 reads CASSPFRTGREQYF. CDR3 DNA: TGTGCCAGCAGCCCATTTAGGACAGGGAGGGAGCAGTACTTC. This chain joins TRBV7-2 and TRBJ2-7; the match to TRBD1 covers 8 bases. Germline V CDR1 and CDR2: SGHTA, FQGNSA. The trim removed 5 bases at V and 7 bases at J, leaving 10 bases unmatched. The CDR3 covers 14 residues.

This clone was observed a handful of times. The genes are TRBV29-1 and TRBJ2-1; D is unclear. CDR1 is SQVTM, CDR2 ANQGSEA, per germline. CDR3 length: 10 residues. Trimming removed 7 bases from V and 4 bases from J, with 5 bases in between. CDR3: CSGSYNEQFF. In nucleotides, the CDR3 is TGCAGCGGGTCGTACAATGAGCAGTTCTTC.

V gene TRBV5-6 combines with J gene TRBJ2-1; 11 bases match TRBD2. V lost 2 bases and J lost 11; bases outside the gene matches: 9. Germline lookup yields CDR1 SGHDT and CDR2 YYEEEE. The CDR3 spans 15 residues. CDR3: CASSLGTSGRSKQFF. CDR3 nucleotide sequence: TGTGCCAGCAGCTTAGGAACTAGCGGGAGAAGCAAGCAGTTCTTC.

This clone was picked up a small number of times. This chain joins TRBV7-9 and TRBJ2-7; D unclear. V lost 1 base to trimming and J lost 2 bases, with 3 bases between them. The CDR3 is 12 residues long. The germline CDR1 and CDR2 sequences are SEHNR and FQNEAQ (reference sequence). The CDR3, as DNA: TGTGCCAGCAGCTTAGTACCCTACGAGCAGTACTTC. This codes for CASSLVPYEQYF.

This clone was detected a few times. V is TRBV6-5 and J is TRBJ2-2; no definite D call. The CDR3 is 14 residues long. Trimming left V 5 bases short and J 3 bases short, with 10 bases between. From germline, CDR1 is MNHEY and CDR2 SVGAGI. The CDR3 sequence: CASSMGFDTGELFF. The DNA of the CDR3 is TGTGCCAGCAGTATGGGGTTTGACACCGGGGAGCTGTTTTTT.

This clone was recorded a few times. The CDR3 protein is CASSQDHLGVHGYTF. The CDR3 DNA follows: TGCGCCAGCAGCCAAGACCACCTCGGGGTTCATGGCTACACCTTC. The chain employs TRBV4-3 and TRBJ1-2; D unclear. The CDR3 is made up of 15 amino acids. CDR1 is LGHNA and CDR2 is YSLEER in the germline V gene. V gave up 0 bases and J gave up 6 bases, with 14 bases separating them.